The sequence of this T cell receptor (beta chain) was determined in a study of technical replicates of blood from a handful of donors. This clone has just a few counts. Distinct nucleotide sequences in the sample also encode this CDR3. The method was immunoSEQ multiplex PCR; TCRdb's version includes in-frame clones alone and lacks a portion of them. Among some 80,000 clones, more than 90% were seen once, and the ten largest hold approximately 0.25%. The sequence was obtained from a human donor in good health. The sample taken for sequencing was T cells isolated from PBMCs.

CDR3 residues: CASSFQGNTEAFF. CDR3 bases: TGCGCCAGCAGCTTCCAGGGGAACACTGAAGCTTTCTTT. The chain recombines TRBV5-1 with TRBJ1-1, with TRBD1 as a possible D gene (5 bases). The CDR3 sequence is 13 residues long. V lost 2 bases, J lost 1 base, and 6 bases lay in between. Germline CDR1 SGHRS, CDR2 YFSETQ. The entire variable domain, with the rest obtained from reference TRBV5-1 and TRBJ1-1, is as follows: KAGVTQTPRYLIKTRGQQVTLSCSPISGHRSVSWYQQTPGQGLQFLFEYFSETQRNKGNFPGRFSGRQFSNSRSEMNVSTLELGDSALYLCASSFQGNTEAFFGQGTRLTVV.